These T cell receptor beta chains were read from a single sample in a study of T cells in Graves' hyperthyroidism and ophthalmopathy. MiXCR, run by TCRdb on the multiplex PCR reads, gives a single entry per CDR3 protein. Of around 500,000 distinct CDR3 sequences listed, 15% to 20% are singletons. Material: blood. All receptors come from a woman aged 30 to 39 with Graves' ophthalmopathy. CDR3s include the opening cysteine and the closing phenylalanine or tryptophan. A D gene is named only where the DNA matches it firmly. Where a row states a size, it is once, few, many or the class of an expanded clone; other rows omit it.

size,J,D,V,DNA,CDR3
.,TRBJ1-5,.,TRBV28,TGTGCCAGCAGTTTGGGGCCTTGGGAGCCCCAGCATTTT,CASSLGPWEPQHF
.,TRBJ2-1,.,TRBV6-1,TGTGCCAGCACACTCAGGGGCCCCTACAATGAGCAGTTCTTC,CASTLRGPYNEQFF
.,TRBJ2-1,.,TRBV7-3,TGTGCCAGCAGCTCCCCCCTATTGGATGAGCAGTTCTTC,CASSSPLLDEQFF
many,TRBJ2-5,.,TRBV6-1,TGTGCCAGCAGTGATGTTCTGCGGGCAGAGACCCAGTACTTC,CASSDVLRAETQYF
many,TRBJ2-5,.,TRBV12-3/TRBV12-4,TGTGCCAGCAGTACCAACGGCCGCGGAGAGACCCAGTACTTC,CASSTNGRGETQYF
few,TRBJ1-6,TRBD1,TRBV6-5,TGTGCCAGCAGTTACTCCGGGACAGGGTGGACACCCCTCCACTTT,CASSYSGTGWTPLHF
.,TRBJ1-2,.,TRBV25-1,TGTGCCAGCAGTGTCCAGGGTAGGCATGGCTACACCTTC,CASSVQGRHGYTF
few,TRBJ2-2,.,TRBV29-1,TGCAGCGTTGTGGGGGCGGATACCGGGGAGCTGTTTTTT,CSVVGADTGELFF
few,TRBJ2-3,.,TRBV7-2,TGTGCCAGCAGTTTCGGGACACCCGAGGTGGCAGATACGCAGTATTTT,CASSFGTPEVADTQYF
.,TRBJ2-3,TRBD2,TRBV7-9,TGTGCCAGCAGCCTCCCGGCTAGCGGGAGGGGGGATACGCAGTATTTT,CASSLPASGRGDTQYF
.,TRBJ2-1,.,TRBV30,TGTGCCTGGAGTGTACCCCACGGTGAGCAGTTCTTC,CAWSVPHGEQFF
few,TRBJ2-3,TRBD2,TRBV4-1,TGCGCCAGCAGGGTAGCGGGAGCCGGCGCAGATACGCAGTATTTT,CASRVAGAGADTQYF
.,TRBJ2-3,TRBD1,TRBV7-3,TGTGCCAGCAGCATGGACAGGGGTACGGCAGATACGCAGTATTTT,CASSMDRGTADTQYF
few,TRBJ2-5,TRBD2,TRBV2,TGTGCCAGCAGATATAGCGGGGCCCAAGAGACCCAGTACTTC,CASRYSGAQETQYF
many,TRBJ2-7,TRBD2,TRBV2,TGTGCCAGCACGAAAGGGCGGGAGAGCGACGAGCAGTACTTC,CASTKGRESDEQYF
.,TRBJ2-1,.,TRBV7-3,TGTGCCAGCAGCTTATCTAGCAGGAGTACCTACAATGAGCAGTTCTTC,CASSLSSRSTYNEQFF
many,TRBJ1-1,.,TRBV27,TGTGCCAGCAGTTTAAATCGCCAGGGTCGTGAAGCTTTCTTT,CASSLNRQGREAFF
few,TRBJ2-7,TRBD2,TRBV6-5,TGTGCCAGCAGTTACGAGCGCGGGAGGTACGAGCAGTACTTC,CASSYERGRYEQYF
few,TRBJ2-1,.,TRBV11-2,TGTGCCAGCAGTGATCTTTTTGGGGTACTCAAGAATGAGCAGTTCTTC,CASSDLFGVLKNEQFF
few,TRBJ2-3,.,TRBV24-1,TGTGCCACCAGTGACATTCAGGGTGGAGGCACAGATACGCAGTATTTT,CATSDIQGGGTDTQYF
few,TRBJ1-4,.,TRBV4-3,TGCGCCAGCAGCCAAGAAACAGGTCGCTTAGTAAAACTGTTTTTT,CASSQETGRLVKLFF
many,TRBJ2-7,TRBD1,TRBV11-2,TGTGCCAGCAGCGCTCAGGGGGCCTACGAGCAGTACTTC,CASSAQGAYEQYF
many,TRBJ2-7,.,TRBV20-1,TGCAGTGCTAGAAGTGGGGCAGGGATTCCCTACGAGCAGTACTTC,CSARSGAGIPYEQYF
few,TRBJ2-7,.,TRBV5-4,TGTGCCAGCAGCTATTCTCCGGACGGCTCCTACGAGCAGTACTTC,CASSYSPDGSYEQYF
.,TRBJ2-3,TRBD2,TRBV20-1,TGCAGTGCTAGAGACGGCGGGAGGGATGGAGATACGCAGTATTTT,CSARDGGRDGDTQYF
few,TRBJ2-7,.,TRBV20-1,TGCAGTGCTAGACTAGCTGAGCCCGAGCAGTACTTC,CSARLAEPEQYF
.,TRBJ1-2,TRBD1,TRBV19,TGTGCCACTACCCCCGGGACAGCTTATGGCTACACCTTC,CATTPGTAYGYTF